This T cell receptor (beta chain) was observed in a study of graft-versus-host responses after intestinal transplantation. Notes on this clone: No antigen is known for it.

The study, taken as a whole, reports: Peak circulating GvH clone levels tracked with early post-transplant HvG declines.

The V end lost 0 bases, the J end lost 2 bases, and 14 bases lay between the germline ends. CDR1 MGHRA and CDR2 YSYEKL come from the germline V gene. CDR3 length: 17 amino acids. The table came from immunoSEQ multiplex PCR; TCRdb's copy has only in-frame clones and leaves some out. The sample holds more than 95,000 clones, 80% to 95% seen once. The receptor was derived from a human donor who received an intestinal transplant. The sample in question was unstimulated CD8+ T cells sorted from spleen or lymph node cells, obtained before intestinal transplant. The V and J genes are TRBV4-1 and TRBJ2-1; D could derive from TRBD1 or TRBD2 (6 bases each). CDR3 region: CASSQDPGAAAYNEQFF. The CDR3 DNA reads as TGCGCCAGCAGCCAAGATCCGGGGGCGGCAGCCTACAATGAGCAGTTCTTC.